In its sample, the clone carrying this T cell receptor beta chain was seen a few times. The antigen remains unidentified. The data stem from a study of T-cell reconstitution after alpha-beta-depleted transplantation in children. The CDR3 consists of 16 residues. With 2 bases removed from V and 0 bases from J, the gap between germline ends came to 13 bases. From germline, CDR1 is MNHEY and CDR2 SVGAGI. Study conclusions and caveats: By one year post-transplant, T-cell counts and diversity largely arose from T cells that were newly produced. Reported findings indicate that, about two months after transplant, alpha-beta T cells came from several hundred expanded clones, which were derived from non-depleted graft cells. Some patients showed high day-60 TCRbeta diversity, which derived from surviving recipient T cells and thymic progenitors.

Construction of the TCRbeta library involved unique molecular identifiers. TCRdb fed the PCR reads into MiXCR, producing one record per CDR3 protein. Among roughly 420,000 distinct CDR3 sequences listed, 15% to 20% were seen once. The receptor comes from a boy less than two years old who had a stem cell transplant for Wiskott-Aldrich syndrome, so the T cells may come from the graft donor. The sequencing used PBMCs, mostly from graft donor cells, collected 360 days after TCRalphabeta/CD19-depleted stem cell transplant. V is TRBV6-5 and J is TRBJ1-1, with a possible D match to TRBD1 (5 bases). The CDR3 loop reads CASSYSSEGLNTEAFF. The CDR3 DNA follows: TGTGCCAGCAGTTACAGTAGTGAGGGGCTGAACACTGAAGCTTTCTTT.